This entry concerns a single T cell receptor beta chain. In the original analysis: Scientists estimated how many nucleated cells there were by amplifying reference gene primers. Sequencing was performed with immunoSEQ multiplex PCR; in TCRdb, only in-frame clones are kept and a portion is missing. D and trimming were read from the DNA, whereas the V and J calls and clone size are those reported in that table. This table has over 60,000 clones, roughly 89% appearing once. CDR1 is SGHNT and CDR2 is YYREEE in the germline V gene (reference sequence). This CDR3 region has 12 residues. V shed 0 bases and J shed 9 bases, with 6 bases lying between them. These data originate in a study of blood T cell repertoires in COVID-19. Study details: Sites in the United States, Italy and Spain provided acute and convalescent COVID-19 samples.

V gene TRBV5-4 combines with J gene TRBJ2-2, with D hard to call. The source is a man aged 50 to 60 with acute or convalescent COVID-19. Sequencing was done on a sample of peripheral blood. The CDR3 DNA reads TGTGCCAGCAGCTTGGTTGCTAGGGAGCTGTTTTTT. Residues: CASSLVARELFF.